These 13 T cell receptor beta chains were sequenced from one sample in a study of blood T cell repertoires in COVID-19. Profiling relied on immunoSEQ multiplex PCR, and the TCRdb table lists in-frame clones only, not all of them. There are 90,000 to 150,000 clones in the sample; approximately 80% occur only once, and roughly 12% lies in the top ten. Sequencing was carried out using peripheral blood. These receptors were taken from a human donor in a cohort sampled during active COVID-19.

V and J are TRBV6-1 and TRBJ2-1; 10 bases map to TRBD2. With V trimmed by 2 bases and J by 8 bases, 9 bases remained unmatched. The length of the CDR3 is 16 residues. Per the germline V gene, CDR1 is MNHNS and CDR2 is SASEGT. The CDR3 DNA reads TGTGCCAGCAGTGAATGGAGCGGGGGGGCTATTTATGAGCAGTTCTTC. Translation: CASSEWSGGAIYEQFF.

The chain couples TRBV6-5 to TRBJ2-1, with TRBD1 matching over 7 bases. V lost 6 bases and J lost 5; bases outside the gene matches: 10. From germline, CDR1 is MNHEY and CDR2 SVGAGI. The CDR3 totals 15 residues. Here the CDR3 DNA reads TGTGCCAGCAGCACTGACAGGGACCCTCACAATGAGCAGTTCTTC. Translated, it gives CASSTDRDPHNEQFF.

This chain uses TRBV11-2 with TRBJ1-4; D might be TRBD1 (5 bases). CDR1 and CDR2 from the germline V gene are SGHAT and FQNNGV. The CDR3 length is 19 residues. Trimming took 4 bases from V and 2 from J, leaving 23 bases between them. CDR3 region: CASSSIYHLQEPTNEKLFF. The CDR3 region has the DNA TGTGCCAGCAGCTCAATCTACCACCTACAGGAACCTACTAATGAAAAACTGTTTTTT.

J is TRBJ2-1 and V is TRBV7-2, with TRBD1 as a possible D gene (6 bases). This CDR3 comprises 13 residues. V was pared by 5 bases and J by 5 bases, with 10 bases between. Per germline, CDR1 SGHTA and CDR2 FQGNSA. The CDR3, as DNA: TGTGCCAGCAGCAAGGGGGTGGACAATGAGCAGTTCTTC. Protein product: CASSKGVDNEQFF.

To note about this clone: The sample carries other DNA sequences with the same CDR3. V usage is TRBV5-1 and J usage is TRBJ1-1; D might be TRBD1 (5 bases). This CDR3 contains 15 residues. Germline CDR1 SGHRS, CDR2 YFSETQ. The V and J ends lost 4 bases and 0 bases respectively, with 13 bases between them. The CDR3 nucleotides read TGCGCCAGCAGCCTCGTGCCAGGGCTGAACACTGAAGCTTTCTTT. This translates into CASSLVPGLNTEAFF.

The V gene is TRBV6-1, the J gene TRBJ1-6; 8 bases agree with TRBD1. The germline V gene has CDR1 MNHNS and CDR2 SASEGT. There are 14 residues in the CDR3. The V and J ends lost 1 base and 9 bases, in that order; junction bases with no gene match: 2. The CDR3 DNA sequence: TGTGCCAGCAGTGAAGGGACAGGGTTTTCACCCCTCCACTTT. This encodes CASSEGTGFSPLHF.

The CDR3 here is CASSEGTDYEQYF. The CDR3 region has the DNA TGTGCCAGCTCAGAGGGGACAGACTACGAGCAGTACTTC. V usage is TRBV18 and J usage is TRBJ2-7; 7 positions agree with TRBD1. Germline assignment: CDR1 KGHSH and CDR2 LQKENI. This CDR3 contains 13 residues. J lost 3 bases, V lost 5 bases, and 4 bases had no gene match.

This chain links TRBV6-2 or TRBV6-3 with TRBJ2-5, with TRBD2 matching over 10 bases. The ends lost 0 bases at V and 1 base at J; junction bases unmatched: 5. CDR1 is MNHEY, CDR2 SVGEGT, per germline. CDR3 length: 17 amino acids. The DNA of the CDR3 is TGTGCCAGCAGTTACTCGGGGGGACTAGCGTCCCAAGAGACCCAGTACTTC. It codes for CASSYSGGLASQETQYF.

The chain combines TRBV24-1 with TRBJ2-2; D remains unclear. This CDR3 has 15 residues. CDR1 and CDR2 (germline): KGHDR, SFDVKD. Trimming took off 7 bases at V and 6 bases at J, with 17 bases between the two ends. The CDR3 reads CATSDPKLLSGELFF. For the CDR3, the DNA is TGTGCCACCAGCGATCCCAAACTCCTTTCCGGGGAGCTGTTTTTT.

This clone is termed medium-sized (0.01 to 0.1%). The chain is built from TRBV7-2 and TRBJ1-6; D is perhaps TRBD1 (6 bases). This CDR3 comprises 15 residues. CDR1 is SGHTA, CDR2 FQGNSA, per germline. V gave up 7 bases and J gave up 7 bases, with 17 bases separating them. The CDR3 region is CASTLRGADNSPLHF. DNA of the CDR3: TGTGCCAGCACCCTACGGGGGGCTGACAATTCACCCCTCCACTTT.

This clone occurred a few times. The rearrangement uses TRBV5-4 and TRBJ2-1, with D possibly TRBD2 on 7 matching bases. The CDR3 is 17 residues long. The V end lost 0 bases, the J end lost 0 bases, and 13 bases lay between the germline ends. Germline CDR1 reads SGHNT; CDR2 reads YYREEE (reference sequence). The CDR3 spells CASSLGGGPSSYNEQFF. The DNA of the CDR3 is TGTGCCAGCAGCTTGGGGGGGGGCCCAAGCTCCTACAATGAGCAGTTCTTC.

This clone showed up just a few times. The chain joins TRBV6-2 or TRBV6-3 to TRBJ2-3; D perhaps matches TRBD1 (7 bases). The CDR3 runs to 19 residues. CDR1 is MNHEY and CDR2 is SVGEGT in the germline V gene. V shed 2 bases and J shed 0 bases, with 21 bases lying between them. This CDR3 is CASSYPLEGAGSSTDTQYF. The CDR3 DNA sequence: TGTGCCAGCAGTTACCCTTTGGAGGGGGCGGGGAGTAGCACAGATACGCAGTATTTT.

CDR3 sequence reads: CASSFQGANNSPLHF. As DNA, the CDR3 is TGTGCCAGCAGCTTCCAGGGGGCGAATAATTCACCCCTCCACTTT. The rearrangement joins TRBV5-4 to TRBJ1-6, with 8 bases that match TRBD1. Germline assignment: CDR1 SGHNT and CDR2 YYREEE (reference sequence). The V and J ends lost 2 bases and 5 bases, in that order; junction bases with no gene match: 3. CDR3 size: 15 residues.